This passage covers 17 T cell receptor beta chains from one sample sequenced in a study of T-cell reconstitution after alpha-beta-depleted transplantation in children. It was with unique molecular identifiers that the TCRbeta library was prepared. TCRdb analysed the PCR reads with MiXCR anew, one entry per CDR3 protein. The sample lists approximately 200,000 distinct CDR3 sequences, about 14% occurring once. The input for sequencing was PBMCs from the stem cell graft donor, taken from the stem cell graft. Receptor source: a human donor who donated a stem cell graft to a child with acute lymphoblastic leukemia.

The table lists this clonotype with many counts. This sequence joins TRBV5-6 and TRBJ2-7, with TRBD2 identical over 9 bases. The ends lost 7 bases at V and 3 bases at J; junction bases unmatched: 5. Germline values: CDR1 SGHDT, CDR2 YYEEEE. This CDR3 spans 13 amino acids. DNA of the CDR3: TGTGCCAGCTCCCGCGGGAGGGTCTACGAGCAGTACTTC. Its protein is CASSRGRVYEQYF.

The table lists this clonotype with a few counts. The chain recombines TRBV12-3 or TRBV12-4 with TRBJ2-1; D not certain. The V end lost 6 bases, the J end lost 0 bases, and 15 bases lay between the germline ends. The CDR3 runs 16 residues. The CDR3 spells CASSQDLTSSYNEQFF. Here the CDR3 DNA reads TGTGCCAGCAGCCAAGACTTGACGAGCTCCTACAATGAGCAGTTCTTC.

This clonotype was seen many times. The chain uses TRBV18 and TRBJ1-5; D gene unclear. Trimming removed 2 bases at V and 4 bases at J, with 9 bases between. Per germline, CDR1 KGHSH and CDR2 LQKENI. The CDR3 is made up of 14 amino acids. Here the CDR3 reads CASSPNRANQPQHF. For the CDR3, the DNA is TGTGCCAGCTCACCAAACCGGGCGAATCAGCCCCAGCATTTT.

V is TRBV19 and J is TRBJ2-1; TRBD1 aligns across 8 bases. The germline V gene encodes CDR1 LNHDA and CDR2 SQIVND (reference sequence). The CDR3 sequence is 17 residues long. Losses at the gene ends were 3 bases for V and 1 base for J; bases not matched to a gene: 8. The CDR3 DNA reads TGTGCCAGTAGTATGGGTATAGACAGGGGATCCTACAATGAGCAGTTCTTC. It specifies CASSMGIDRGSYNEQFF. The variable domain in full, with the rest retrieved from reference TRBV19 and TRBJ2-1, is DGGITQSPKYLFRKEGQNVTLSCEQNLNHDAMYWYRQDPGQGLRLIYYSQIVNDFQKGDIAEGYSVSREKKESFPLTVTSAQKNPTAFYLCASSMGIDRGSYNEQFFGPGTRLTVL.

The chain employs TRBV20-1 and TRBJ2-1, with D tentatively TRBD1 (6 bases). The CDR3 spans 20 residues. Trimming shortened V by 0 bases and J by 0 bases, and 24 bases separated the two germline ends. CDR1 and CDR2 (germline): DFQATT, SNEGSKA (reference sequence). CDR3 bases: TGCAGTGCTAGAGATCGTCCCCTTGGGGGCAGGGAGAGCTCCTACAATGAGCAGTTCTTC. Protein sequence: CSARDRPLGGRESSYNEQFF.

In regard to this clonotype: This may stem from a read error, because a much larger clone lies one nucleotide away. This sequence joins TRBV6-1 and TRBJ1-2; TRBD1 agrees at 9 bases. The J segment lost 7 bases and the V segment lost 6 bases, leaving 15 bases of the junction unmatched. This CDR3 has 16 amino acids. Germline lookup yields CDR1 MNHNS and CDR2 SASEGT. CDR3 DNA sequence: TGTGCCAGCAGCCTAGTCCCGGGACAGGGATTCTCTGGCTACACCTTC. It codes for CASSLVPGQGFSGYTF.

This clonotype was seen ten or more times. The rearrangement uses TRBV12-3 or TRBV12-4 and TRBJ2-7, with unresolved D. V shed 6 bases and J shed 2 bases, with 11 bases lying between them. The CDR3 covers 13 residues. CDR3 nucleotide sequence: TGTGCCAGCAGCCCCAATATACCCTACGAGCAGTACTTC. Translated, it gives CASSPNIPYEQYF.

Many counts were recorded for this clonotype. Written as DNA, the CDR3 is TGTGCCAGCATTAGCGGGGGGGACGGAGATACGCAGTATTTT. This sequence encodes CASISGGDGDTQYF. V gene TRBV12-3 or TRBV12-4 combines with J gene TRBJ2-3, with 11 bases identical to TRBD2. V lost 7 bases, J lost 5 bases, and 5 bases stayed unmatched. The CDR3 extends over 14 amino acids.

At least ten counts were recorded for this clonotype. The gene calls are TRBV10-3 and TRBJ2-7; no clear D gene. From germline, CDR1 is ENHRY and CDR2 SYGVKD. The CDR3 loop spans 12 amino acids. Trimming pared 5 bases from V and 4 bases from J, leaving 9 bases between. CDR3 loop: CAISYQAYEQYF. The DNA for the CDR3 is TGTGCCATCAGTTATCAGGCTTACGAGCAGTACTTC.

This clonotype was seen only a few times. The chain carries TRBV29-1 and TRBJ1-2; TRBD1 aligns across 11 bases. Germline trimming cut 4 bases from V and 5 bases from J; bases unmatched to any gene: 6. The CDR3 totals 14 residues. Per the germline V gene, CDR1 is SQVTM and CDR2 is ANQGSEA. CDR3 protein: CSVARGTGGYGYTF. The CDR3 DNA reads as TGCAGCGTTGCTAGGGGGACAGGGGGATATGGCTACACCTTC. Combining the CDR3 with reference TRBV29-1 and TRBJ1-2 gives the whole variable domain SAVISQKPSRDICQRGTSLTIQCQVDSQVTMMFWYRQQPGQSLTLIATANQGSEATYESGFVIDKFPISRPNLTFSTLTVSNMSPEDSSIYLCSVARGTGGYGYTFGSGTRLTVV.

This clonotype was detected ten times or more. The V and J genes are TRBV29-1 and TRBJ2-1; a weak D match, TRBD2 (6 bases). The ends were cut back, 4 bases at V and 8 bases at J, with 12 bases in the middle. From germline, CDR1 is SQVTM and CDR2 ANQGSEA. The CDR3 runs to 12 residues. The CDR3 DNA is TGCAGCGTTGTTGGAGGGCGGGATGAGCAGTTCTTC. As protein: CSVVGGRDEQFF.

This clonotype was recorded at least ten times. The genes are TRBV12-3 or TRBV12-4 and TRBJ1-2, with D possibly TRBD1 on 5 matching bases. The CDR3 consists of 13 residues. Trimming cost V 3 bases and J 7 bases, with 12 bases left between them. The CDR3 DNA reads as TGTGCCAGCAGTTTTAACGTCCAGGGTGGCTACACCTTC. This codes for CASSFNVQGGYTF.

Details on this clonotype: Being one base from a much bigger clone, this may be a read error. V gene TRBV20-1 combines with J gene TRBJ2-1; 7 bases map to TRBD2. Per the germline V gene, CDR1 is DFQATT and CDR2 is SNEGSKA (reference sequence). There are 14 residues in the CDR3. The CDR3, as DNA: TGCAGTGGTCGGAGCGGGAAGAGCTACAATGACCAGTTCTTC. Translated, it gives CSGRSGKSYNDQFF.

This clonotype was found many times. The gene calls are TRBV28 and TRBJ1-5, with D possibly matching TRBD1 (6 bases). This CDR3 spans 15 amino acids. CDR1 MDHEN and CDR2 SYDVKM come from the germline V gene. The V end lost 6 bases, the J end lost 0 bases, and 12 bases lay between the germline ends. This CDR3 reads CASRGTPNSNQPQHF. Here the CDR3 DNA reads TGTGCCAGCAGAGGGACACCGAATAGCAATCAGCCCCAGCATTTT.

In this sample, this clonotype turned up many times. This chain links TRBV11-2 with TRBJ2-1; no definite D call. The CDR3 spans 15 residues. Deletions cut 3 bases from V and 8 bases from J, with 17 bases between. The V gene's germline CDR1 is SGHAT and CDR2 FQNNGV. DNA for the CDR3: TGTGCCAGCAGCTTGGGCACTCCCCCTCGGGATGAGCAGTTCTTC. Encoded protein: CASSLGTPPRDEQFF.

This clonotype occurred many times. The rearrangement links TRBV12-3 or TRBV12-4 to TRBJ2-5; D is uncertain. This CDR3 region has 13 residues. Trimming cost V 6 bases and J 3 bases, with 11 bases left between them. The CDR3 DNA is TGTGCCAGCAGCCCTTGGGTTAAAGAGACCCAGTACTTC. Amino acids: CASSPWVKETQYF.

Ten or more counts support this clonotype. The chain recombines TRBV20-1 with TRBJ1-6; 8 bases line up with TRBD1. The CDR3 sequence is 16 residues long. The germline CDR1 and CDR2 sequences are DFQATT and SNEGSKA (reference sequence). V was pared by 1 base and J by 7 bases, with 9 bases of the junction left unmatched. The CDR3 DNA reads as TGCAGTGCTAGAGTGGCCAGGGGGCGGTTAAATTCACCCCTCCACTTT. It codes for CSARVARGRLNSPLHF.